The clone carrying this T cell receptor (beta chain) turned up a few times. TCRdb reprocessed the RT-PCR reads via MiXCR and lists one record per CDR3 protein. The sample contains 900,000 to 1,000,000 distinct CDR3 sequences, more than 15% of which appear only once. Germline-derived CDR1 and CDR2 are SGHRS and YFSETQ. The CDR3 spans 13 residues. The V end was cut by 0 bases, the J end by 7 bases, with 9 bases between. The data derive from a study of patients and donors after allogeneic stem cell transplantation. The genes are TRBV5-1 and TRBJ2-3; D is undetermined. The clonotype comes from a human donor who was either an allogeneic HSCT recipient or a stem cell or donor lymphocyte infusion donor (not recorded which). It is not recorded whose cells these are; they may come from a transplant donor. Specimen: blood, either unsorted or a sorted T cell fraction (not recorded which). The CDR3 loop reads CASSLGGDYTQYF. The CDR3 nucleotides read TGCGCCAGCAGCTTGGGAGGTGATTATACGCAGTATTTT.